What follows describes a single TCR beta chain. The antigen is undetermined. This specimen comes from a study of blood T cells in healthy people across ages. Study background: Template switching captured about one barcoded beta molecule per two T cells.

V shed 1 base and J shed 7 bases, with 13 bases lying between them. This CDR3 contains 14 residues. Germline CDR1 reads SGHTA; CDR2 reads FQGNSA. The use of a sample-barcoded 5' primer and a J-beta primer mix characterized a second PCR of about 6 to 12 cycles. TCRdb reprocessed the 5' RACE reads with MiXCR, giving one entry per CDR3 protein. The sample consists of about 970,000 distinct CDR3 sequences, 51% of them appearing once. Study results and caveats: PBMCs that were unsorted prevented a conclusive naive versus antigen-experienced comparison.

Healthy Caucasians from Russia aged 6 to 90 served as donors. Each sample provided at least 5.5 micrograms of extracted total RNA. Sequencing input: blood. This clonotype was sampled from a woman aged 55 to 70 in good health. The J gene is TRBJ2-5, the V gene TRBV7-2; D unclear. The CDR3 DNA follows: TGTGCCAGCAGCTTAGATTCGCTCTCGGGGACCCAGTACTTC. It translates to CASSLDSLSGTQYF.